Listed below are T cell receptor beta chains from one sample, sequenced in a study of shared clonotypes between healthy human individuals. Some clones are missing from TCRdb's copy, which holds only in-frame ones; the method was immunoSEQ multiplex PCR. The sample has millions of clones; 85% to 95% are singletons. The sequenced sample consisted of naive CD4+ T cells sorted from blood. The receptors originated from a man aged 18-30 years in good health. The CDR3 runs from the conserved cysteine through the conserved F or W.

v_call | cdr3_aa
TRBV11-2 | CASSIGQGAWETQYF
TRBV7-2 | CASSLERLDTGELFF
TRBV6-4 | CASSDAPGTGTGYTF
TRBV30 | CAQALPGLLVAFF
TRBV6-5 | CASRPGTSGAYEQYF
TRBV19 | CASSRRGALNYGYTF
TRBV7-9 | CASSFSGGAYEQYF
TRBV4-3 | CASSQVVGQGPTEAFF
TRBV18 | CASSPNSVGNTIYF
TRBV27 | CASSFLRGTNTGELFF
TRBV7-2 | CASSLLTRNTEAFF
TRBV7-2 | CASSLGGASQYF
TRBV10-3 | CAISERTGGYTEAFF
TRBV11-2 | CASSKGGNEQYF
TRBV7-9 | CASTVNPGLESTEAFF
TRBV7-9 | CASSPRGGQGLGEQYF
TRBV5-6 | CASSRGTGSFGNTIYF
TRBV6-6 | CAGGNYGYTF
TRBV6-5 | CASRGGRGIQYF
TRBV4-3 | CASSQDDPAGGRRAGELFF
TRBV18 | CASSPEQGNEKLFF
TRBV12-5 | CASGPVIGGYTF
TRBV7-2 | CASSPGLASSVGFF
TRBV2 | CAGGNPYEQYF
TRBV30 | CAWRGTGNSPLHF
TRBV20-1 | CSVPLRGQYF
TRBV15 | CATSRDQYYEQYF
TRBV10-3 | CAISATGGRDYGYTF
TRBV15 | CATTKGGAADTQYF
TRBV4-1 | CASSLLLAGTSGVQETQYF
TRBV28 | CASSSQIYEQYF
TRBV6-1 | CASSWGSEQYF
TRBV29-1 | CSVLRDSNYGYTF
TRBV28 | CASSLATGTSGHYEQYF
TRBV6-1 | CASSESGTGPPYEQYF
TRBV14 | CASSVSGGAYNEQFF
TRBV10-3 | CAPRDLDTQYF
TRBV5-4 | CASSLKGANVLTF
TRBV18 | CASSPKTSYEQYF
TRBV5-1 | CASSSSPNTGELFF
TRBV7-2 | CASSFGTQETQYF
TRBV28 | CASSLPGAGNQPQHF
TRBV15 | CATRGREGRDRTYGYTF
TRBV19 | CASSIRGPPYEQYF
TRBV5-1 | CASSLAGRGDGYTF
TRBV6-5 | CASSVLAGGTDTQYF
TRBV5-6 | CASREGAKNIQYF
TRBV5-6 | CASLKRTGYNSPLHF
TRBV5-1 | CASTQTTFSYEQYF
TRBV5-1 | CASSLGSGRGPGELFF
TRBV2 | CASGKETQYF
TRBV28 | CASGFVDSTRPGYTF
TRBV6-5 | CASSYSGGNNSPLHF
TRBV30 | CAWSGRSGGLRRNTIYF
TRBV30 | CAWSVQTDTQYF
TRBV30 | CAWNRQGTDTQYF
TRBV10-3 | CAISESNNQETQYF
TRBV6-5 | CASSYLDLRGPGELFF
TRBV7-9 | CASSQVQGARNQPQHF